Presented here are 15 T cell receptor beta chains from one specimen sequenced in a study of T cells after yellow fever vaccination. Using its own MiXCR run on the 5' RACE reads, TCRdb lists one record per CDR3 protein. The sample carries about 350,000 distinct CDR3 sequences, approximately 10% recorded once. Material: PBMCs, obtained on the day of the first yellow fever vaccination. These receptors were collected from a man aged 18 to 30 who received the YFV17D yellow fever vaccine.

This clonotype was counted a few times. The gene calls are TRBV28 and TRBJ2-5; 7 bases are a match to TRBD1. The CDR3 covers 15 residues. J was trimmed by 4 bases and V by 4 bases; bases with no gene match: 9. CDR1 and CDR2 from the germline V gene are MDHEN and SYDVKM. The CDR3 sequence is CASSYWGQGVETQYF. For the CDR3, the DNA is TGTGCCAGCAGTTACTGGGGGCAGGGGGTAGAGACCCAGTACTTC.

This clonotype was seen a few times. V usage is TRBV27 and J usage is TRBJ1-2; no reliable D call. Germline V gene lookup returns CDR1 MNHEY and CDR2 SMNVEV (reference sequence). Trimming left V 2 bases short and J 4 bases short, with 8 bases between. The CDR3 length is 13 residues. The CDR3 DNA sequence: TGTGCCAGCAGTTTAGACCCCAGCTATGGCTACACCTTC. Amino acid sequence: CASSLDPSYGYTF.

Concerning this clonotype itself: A much larger clonotype is one base distant, so this may be a read error. The conserved closing phenylalanine or tryptophan is absent in this CDR3, likely reflecting a read error. CDR3 in amino acids: CASSLAGQGKTQYY. CDR3 nucleotides: TGCGCCAGCAGCCTCGCCGGACAGGGGAAGACCCAGTACTAC. V gene TRBV5-1 combines with J gene TRBJ2-5; 9 nucleotides align to TRBD1. V was clipped by 4 bases and J by 6 bases; unmatched bases: 7. The CDR3 loop spans 14 amino acids. The germline V gene encodes CDR1 SGHRS and CDR2 YFSETQ.

This clonotype appeared a few times. The rearrangement links TRBV2 to TRBJ1-6; D is ambiguous. V was shortened by 10 bases and J by 8 bases, with 18 bases between the two germline ends. CDR1 SNHLY and CDR2 FYNNEI come from the germline V gene. CDR3 size: 14 residues. CDR3 in DNA: TGTGCCACGAACTTGATTTCTCGCGATTCACCCCTCCACTTT. This translates into CATNLISRDSPLHF. The full variable domain, with the rest looked up from reference TRBV2 and TRBJ1-6, is EPEVTQTPSHQVTQMGQEVILRCVPISNHLYFYWYRQILGQKVEFLVSFYNNEISEKSEIFDDQFSVERPDGSNFTLKIRSTKLEDSAMYFCATNLISRDSPLHFGNGTRLTVT.

This clonotype was detected a few times. The chain couples TRBV4-3 to TRBJ1-2; 7 nucleotides agree with TRBD1. Looked up from germline, CDR1 is LGHNA and CDR2 is YSLEER. V was clipped by 0 bases and J by 3 bases; unmatched bases: 10. This CDR3 contains 17 residues. DNA for the CDR3: TGCGCCAGCAGCCAAGAAGCGGACAGGAGGACATACTATGGCTACACCTTC. It yields the protein CASSQEADRRTYYGYTF.

The chain carries TRBV6-5 and TRBJ2-7; possible D gene TRBD1, 6 bases. Germline values: CDR1 MNHEY, CDR2 SVGAGI. There are 15 residues in the CDR3. The germline V and J ends were trimmed by 2 bases and 0 bases, with 11 bases remaining between them. This CDR3 is CASSYSDRRSYEQYF. CDR3 bases: TGTGCCAGCAGTTACAGCGACAGGCGCTCCTACGAGCAGTACTTC.

The rearrangement joins TRBV7-2 to TRBJ2-7; the D gene is possibly TRBD1 (5 bases). The CDR3 loop spans 17 amino acids. The germline gives CDR1 SGHTA, CDR2 FQGNSA. Trimming took 1 base from V and 0 from J, leaving 16 bases between them. CDR3 coding DNA: TGTGCCAGCAGCTTAGGCTCGTCCAGGGCTAGCTCCTACGAGCAGTACTTC. Its protein product is CASSLGSSRASSYEQYF.

J is TRBJ2-7 and V is TRBV13; D possibly corresponds to TRBD1 (6 bases). The ends were cut back, 5 bases at V and 2 bases at J, with 10 bases in the middle. Germline CDR1 PRHDT, CDR2 FYEKMQ (reference sequence). This CDR3 is built from 13 residues. CDR3 residues: CASSEGDAYEQYV. CDR3 DNA: TGTGCCAGCAGCGAGGGGGACGCCTACGAGCAGTACGTC.

CDR3 DNA: TGTGCCACCAGCAGAGACATCACTAACTATGGCTACACCTTC. This gives the protein CATSRDITNYGYTF. The chain links TRBV15 to TRBJ1-2; no definite D call. CDR1 LNHNV and CDR2 YYDKDF come from the germline V gene (reference sequence). With 0 bases removed from V and 0 bases from J, the gap between germline ends came to 5 bases. The CDR3 is 14 residues long. Complete variable domain (other parts from reference TRBV15 and TRBJ1-2): DAMVIQNPRYQVTQFGKPVTLSCSQTLNHNVMYWYQQKSSQAPKLLFHYYDKDFNNEADTPDNFQSRRPNTSFCFLDIRSPGLGDTAMYLCATSRDITNYGYTFGSGTRLTVV.

The J gene is TRBJ2-1, the V gene TRBV20-1; D call uncertain. The germline CDR1 and CDR2 sequences are DFQATT and SNEGSKA (reference sequence). This CDR3 comprises 10 residues. V lost 4 bases and J lost 7, with 5 bases in between. The CDR3 loop reads CSAMRNEQFF. In nucleotides, the CDR3 is TGCAGTGCTATGAGAAATGAGCAGTTCTTC.

This chain connects TRBV9 to TRBJ2-1; the D is unclear. Trimming stripped 3 bases from V and 6 bases from J, with 4 bases between. CDR3 size: 11 residues. CDR1 SGDLS and CDR2 YYNGEE come from the germline V gene. The chain's CDR3 is CASSDTNEQFF. For the CDR3, the DNA is TGTGCCAGCAGCGACACCAATGAGCAGTTCTTC.

This clonotype was counted only a few times. The rearrangement joins TRBV7-9 to TRBJ1-1; D gene uncertain. This CDR3 has 13 residues. Germline V gene lookup returns CDR1 SEHNR and CDR2 FQNEAQ (reference sequence). Trimming took off 2 bases at V and 1 base at J, with 5 bases between the two ends. The CDR3 sequence: CASSLTKNTEAFF. The CDR3 DNA reads TGTGCCAGCAGCTTAACGAAGAACACTGAAGCTTTCTTT.

The chain is built from TRBV5-1 and TRBJ2-7; 8 positions agree with TRBD1. The J segment lost 6 bases and the V segment lost 1 base, leaving 6 bases of the junction unmatched. The CDR3 spans 14 residues. Germline CDR1 SGHRS, CDR2 YFSETQ. DNA for the CDR3: TGCGCCAGCAGCTTGCCGAGACAGGGGAGCGAGCAGTACTTC. Its translation is CASSLPRQGSEQYF.

V usage is TRBV7-8 and J usage is TRBJ1-5; TRBD1 might be the D (5 bases). Trimming stripped 4 bases from V and 3 bases from J, with 16 bases between. The V gene's germline CDR1 is SGHVS and CDR2 FQNEAQ. The CDR3 runs 16 residues. As DNA, the CDR3 is TGTGCCAGCAGCTCAGGAAATGCGGGGCTCAATCAGCCCCAGCATTTT. Its translation: CASSSGNAGLNQPQHF.

The chain joins TRBV20-1 to TRBJ2-1; 9 bases line up with TRBD2. The CDR3 loop spans 16 amino acids. V was clipped by 1 base and J by 3 bases; unmatched bases: 7. CDR1 is DFQATT, CDR2 SNEGSKA, per germline (reference sequence). CDR3 in DNA: TGCAGTGCTAGAGCTAGGGCGGGGGGGTTCTACAATGAGCAGTTCTTC. This codes for CSARARAGGFYNEQFF.